This TCR beta chain was obtained from a study of cytomegalovirus exposure and HLA in healthy donors. Overall study findings and caveats: When analyzed later, the rates of TCR association showed variation by HLA locus, with DRB1 the most and HLA-C the fewest. Among TCR sequences, most were rare, though some public TCRs appeared in many donors. Another analysis was done later, and it associated 15,000 to 20,000 TCR beta sequences with HLA alleles at 0.05 false discovery rate. The authors enumerated 180 or so TCR beta chains as linked to cytomegalovirus.

This CDR3 is built from 17 residues. The germline V gene encodes CDR1 SGHAT and CDR2 FQNNGV. V was trimmed by 3 bases and J by 4 bases, leaving 16 bases between them. About this clone: Antigen: not known.

With 60 Vbeta and 13 Jbeta primers, the PCR was carried out. Sequenced by immunoSEQ multiplex PCR; TCRdb stores in-frame clones only, minus some. The sample lists approximately 210,000 clones, about four fifths occurring once. The sample consisted of PBMCs. The TCR originated in a woman in her forties or fifties in good health and CMV-seropositive. The chain employs TRBV11-2 and TRBJ2-6; TRBD2 is a possible D gene (7 bases). The CDR3 region is CASSFAGALAGANVLTF. In DNA form, the CDR3 reads TGTGCCAGCAGCTTCGCGGGGGCCTTAGCCGGGGCCAACGTCCTGACTTTC.